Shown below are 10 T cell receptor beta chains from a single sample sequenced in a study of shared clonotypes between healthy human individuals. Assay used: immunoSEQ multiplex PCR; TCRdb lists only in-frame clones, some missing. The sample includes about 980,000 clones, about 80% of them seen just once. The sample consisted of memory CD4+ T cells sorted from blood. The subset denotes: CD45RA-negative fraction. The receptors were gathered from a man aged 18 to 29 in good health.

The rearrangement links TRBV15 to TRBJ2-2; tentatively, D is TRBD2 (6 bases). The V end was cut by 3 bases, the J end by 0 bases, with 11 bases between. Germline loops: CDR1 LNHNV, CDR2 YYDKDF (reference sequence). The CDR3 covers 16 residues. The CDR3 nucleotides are TGTGCCACCAGCAGGGCGTCGGGAGCGAACACCGGGGAGCTGTTTTTT. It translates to CATSRASGANTGELFF.

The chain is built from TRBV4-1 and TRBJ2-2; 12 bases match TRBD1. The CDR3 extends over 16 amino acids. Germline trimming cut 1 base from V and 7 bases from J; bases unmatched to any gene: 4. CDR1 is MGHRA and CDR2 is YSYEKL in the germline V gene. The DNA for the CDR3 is TGCGCCAGCAGCCAAGCCGGGACAGGGGGCGGCGGGGAGCTGTTTTTT. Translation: CASSQAGTGGGGELFF.

The CDR3 here is CASRPTGDSNQPQHF. The CDR3 DNA reads TGCGCCAGCAGGCCGACAGGGGATAGCAATCAGCCCCAGCATTTT. The chain employs TRBV5-1 and TRBJ1-5; 8 bases line up with TRBD1. This CDR3 spans 15 amino acids. Germline assignment: CDR1 SGHRS and CDR2 YFSETQ. J lost 0 bases, V lost 5 bases, and 4 bases had no gene match. Based on the CDR3 plus reference TRBV5-1 and TRBJ1-5, the full variable domain is KAGVTQTPRYLIKTRGQQVTLSCSPISGHRSVSWYQQTPGQGLQFLFEYFSETQRNKGNFPGRFSGRQFSNSRSEMNVSTLELGDSALYLCASRPTGDSNQPQHFGDGTRLSIL.

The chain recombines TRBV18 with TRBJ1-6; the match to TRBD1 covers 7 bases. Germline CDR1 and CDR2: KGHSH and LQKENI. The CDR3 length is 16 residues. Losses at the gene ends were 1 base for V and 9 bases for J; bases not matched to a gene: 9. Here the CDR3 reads CASSPRTGAYFSPLHF. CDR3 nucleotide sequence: TGTGCCAGCTCACCACGAACAGGGGCCTATTTTTCACCCCTCCACTTT.

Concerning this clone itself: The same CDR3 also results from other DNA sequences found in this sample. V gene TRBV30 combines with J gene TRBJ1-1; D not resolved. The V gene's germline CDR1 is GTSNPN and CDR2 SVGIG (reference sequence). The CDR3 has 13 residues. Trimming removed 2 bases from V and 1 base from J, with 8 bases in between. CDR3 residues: CAWSRGPNTEAFF. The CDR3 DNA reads TGTGCCTGGAGTAGAGGGCCGAACACTGAAGCTTTCTTT.

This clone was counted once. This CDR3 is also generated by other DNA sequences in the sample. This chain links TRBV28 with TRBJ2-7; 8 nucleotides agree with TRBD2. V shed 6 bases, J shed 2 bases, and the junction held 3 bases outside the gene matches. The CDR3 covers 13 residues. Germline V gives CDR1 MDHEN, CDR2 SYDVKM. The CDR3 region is CASSRGGAYEQYF. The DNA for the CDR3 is TGTGCCAGCAGCCGGGGGGGAGCCTACGAGCAGTACTTC.

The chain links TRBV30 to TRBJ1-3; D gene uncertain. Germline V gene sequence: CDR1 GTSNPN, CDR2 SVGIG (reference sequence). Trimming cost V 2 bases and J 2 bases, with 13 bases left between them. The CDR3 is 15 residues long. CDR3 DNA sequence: TGTGCCTGGAGTCGGACGGACCTAGCTGGAAACACCATATATTTT. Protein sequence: CAWSRTDLAGNTIYF.

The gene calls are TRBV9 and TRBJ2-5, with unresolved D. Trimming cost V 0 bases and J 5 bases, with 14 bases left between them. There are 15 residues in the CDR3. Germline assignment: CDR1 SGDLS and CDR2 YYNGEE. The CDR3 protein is CASSVGPKTPETQYF. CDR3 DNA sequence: TGTGCCAGCAGCGTAGGACCGAAGACGCCTGAGACCCAGTACTTC. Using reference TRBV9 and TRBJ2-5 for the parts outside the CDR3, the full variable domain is DSGVTQTPKHLITATGQRVTLRCSPRSGDLSVYWYQQSLDQGLQFLIQYYNGEERAKGNILERFSAQQFPDLHSELNLSSLELGDSALYFCASSVGPKTPETQYFGPGTRLLVL.

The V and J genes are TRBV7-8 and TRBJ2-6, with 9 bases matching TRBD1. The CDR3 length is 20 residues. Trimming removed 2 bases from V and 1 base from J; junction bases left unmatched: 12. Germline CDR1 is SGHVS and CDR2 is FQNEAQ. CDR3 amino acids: CASSLLGQGLRMSGANVLTF. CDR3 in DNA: TGTGCCAGCAGCTTACTCGGACAGGGGCTAAGAATGTCTGGGGCCAACGTCCTGACTTTC. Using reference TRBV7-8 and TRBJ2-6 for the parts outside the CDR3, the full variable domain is GAGVSQSPRYKVAKRGQDVALRCDPISGHVSLFWYQQALGQGPEFLTYFQNEAQLDKSGLPSDRFFAERPEGSVSTLKIQRTQQEDSAVYLCASSLLGQGLRMSGANVLTFGAGSRLTVL.

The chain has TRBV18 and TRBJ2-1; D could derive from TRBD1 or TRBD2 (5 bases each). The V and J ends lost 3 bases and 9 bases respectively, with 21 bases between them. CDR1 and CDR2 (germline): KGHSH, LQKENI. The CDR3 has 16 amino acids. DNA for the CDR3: TGTGCCAGCTCACCCCCTGACGGGCAGGGAGTCAGTGAGCAGTTCTTC. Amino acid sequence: CASSPPDGQGVSEQFF.